This entry lists 27 T cell receptor beta chains sequenced from one sample in a study of blood T cell repertoires in COVID-19 (dated by TCRdb to the early 2020s). The protocol used for the library was the immunoSEQ multiplex PCR assay. Held by TCRdb, this immuneACCESS table contains in-frame sequences only and omits some clones. Under half of the omission traces to an unresolved V gene where checked; the cause of the rest is unknown. For this sample there are roughly 49,000 clones; approximately 88% appear just once. Roughly a quarter of the sample rests with the top ten. Sequencing used peripheral blood. The receptor source for this set is a human donor in a cohort sampled during active COVID-19.

The V call is TRBV28, the J call TRBJ2-3, with D possibly matching TRBD2 (6 bases). Trimming took off 4 bases at V and 6 bases at J, with 14 bases between the two ends. The length of the CDR3 is 14 residues. Germline CDR1 reads MDHEN; CDR2 reads SYDVKM. The CDR3 nucleotides read TGTGCCAGCAGTTGGAGCGGGCCTCCGGATACGCAGTATTTT. Protein sequence: CASSWSGPPDTQYF.

The chain is built from TRBV2 and TRBJ1-1; D is uncertain. The CDR3 runs 15 residues. CDR1 is SNHLY and CDR2 is FYNNEI in the germline V gene. V lost 2 bases and J 5 bases, leaving 15 bases between the germline ends. In nucleotides, the CDR3 is TGTGCCAGCAGTGAATCGACGACCGGGGATACTGAAGCTTTCTTT. It is translated as CASSESTTGDTEAFF.

The chain uses TRBV6-4 and TRBJ1-1; D is ambiguous. This CDR3 has 13 amino acids. Per the germline V gene, CDR1 is MRHNA and CDR2 is SNTAGT. V lost 3 bases to trimming and J lost 1 base, with 6 bases between them. The CDR3 loop reads CASSDSGNTEAFF. The DNA of the CDR3 is TGTGCCAGCAGTGATTCAGGGAACACTGAAGCTTTCTTT.

The rearrangement uses TRBV6-5 and TRBJ2-2, with D perhaps matching TRBD2 (7 bases). Germline CDR1 reads MNHEY; CDR2 reads SVGAGI. This CDR3 contains 13 residues. V gave up 11 bases and J gave up 4 bases, with 14 bases separating them. In DNA form, the CDR3 reads TGTGCCGCCGGGGGGCGGGGCACCGGGGAGCTGTTTTTT. This translates into CAAGGRGTGELFF.

V usage is TRBV12-1 and J usage is TRBJ1-6. TRBV12-1 is noted as a pseudogene. The length of the CDR3 is 12 residues. The CDR3 spells CASTFQTRALHF. CDR3 in DNA: TGTGCCAGCACCTTTCAAACGAGAGCCCTCCACTTT.

The rearrangement links TRBV18 to TRBJ2-3, with a possible D match to TRBD1 (5 bases). V shed 1 base and J shed 3 bases, with 8 bases lying between them. The germline V gene encodes CDR1 KGHSH and CDR2 LQKENI. This CDR3 contains 14 residues. CDR3 in amino acids: CASSPQGWTDTQYF. The DNA of the CDR3 is TGTGCCAGCTCACCACAGGGGTGGACAGATACGCAGTATTTT.

This chain joins TRBV24-1 and TRBJ2-5; a weak D match, TRBD2 (5 bases). CDR1 and CDR2 (germline): KGHDR, SFDVKD. The CDR3 is 13 residues long. The V and J ends lost 3 bases and 5 bases respectively, with 9 bases between them. The CDR3 region is CATSDERAETQYF. CDR3 DNA sequence: TGTGCCACCAGTGATGAGAGGGCGGAGACCCAGTACTTC.

The rearrangement joins TRBV11-3 to TRBJ2-5; D gene unclear. The V end was cut by 1 base, the J end by 4 bases, with 13 bases between. Germline V gene data show CDR1 as SGHNT and CDR2 as YENEEA. The CDR3 extends over 15 amino acids. The DNA of the CDR3 is TGTGCCAGCAGCTTAGGTGGGCCCCTACGAGAGACCCAGTACTTC. Residues: CASSLGGPLRETQYF.

V usage is TRBV9 and J usage is TRBJ2-5; 9 positions agree with TRBD1. Per the germline V gene, CDR1 is SGDLS and CDR2 is YYNGEE. V trimming: 0 bases; J trimming: 4 bases; junction bases outside the gene matches: 13. The CDR3 runs to 18 residues. The CDR3 DNA reads as TGTGCCAGCAGCGTAGGGAGGACAGGGGTTAGCGGGCGAGAGACCCAGTACTTC. Its translation: CASSVGRTGVSGRETQYF.

The gene calls are TRBV7-2 and TRBJ2-5; 11 bases align to TRBD2. After removal of 5 bases from V and 2 bases from J, the junction contained 4 bases not matched to a gene. The V gene's germline CDR1 is SGHTA and CDR2 FQGNSA. This CDR3 has 15 residues. The CDR3 DNA follows: TGTGCCAGCAGCCCGGGACTAGCGGAGCAAGAGACCCAGTACTTC. As protein: CASSPGLAEQETQYF. The whole variable domain, filled in from reference TRBV7-2 and TRBJ2-5, reads GAGVSQSPSNKVTEKGKDVELRCDPISGHTALYWYRQSLGQGLEFLIYFQGNSAPDKSGLPSDRFSAERTGGSVSTLTIQRTQQEDSAVYLCASSPGLAEQETQYFGPGTRLLVL.

The chain uses TRBV4-1 and TRBJ2-1; 8 bases align to TRBD2. The CDR3 consists of 17 residues. In germline, CDR1 is MGHRA, CDR2 YSYEKL. The V and J ends lost 0 bases and 8 bases, in that order; junction bases with no gene match: 12. The CDR3 loop reads CASSQDPPSGRSYEQFF. In DNA form, the CDR3 reads TGCGCCAGCAGCCAAGACCCCCCCAGCGGGAGATCTTATGAGCAGTTCTTC.

The chain is built from TRBV19 and TRBJ2-7; D remains ambiguous. Trimming removed 1 base from V and 4 bases from J, with 11 bases in between. CDR1 and CDR2 from the germline V gene are LNHDA and SQIVND (reference sequence). This CDR3 is 14 amino acids long. The DNA of the CDR3 is TGTGCCAGTAGTATAGGGCAGGCTACTTACGAGCAGTACTTC. Translating gives CASSIGQATYEQYF.

The rearrangement joins TRBV7-2 to TRBJ2-2; 8 nucleotides agree with TRBD2. This CDR3 is 16 amino acids long. V lost 0 bases, J lost 5 bases, and 5 bases stayed unmatched. Germline CDR1 reads SGHTA; CDR2 reads FQGNSA. CDR3 coding DNA: TGTGCCAGCAGCTTAGCGTCGGGAGGGGGGACCGGGGAGCTGTTTTTT. It is translated as CASSLASGGGTGELFF.

The chain combines TRBV15 with TRBJ1-1, with D uncertain. Germline assignment: CDR1 LNHNV and CDR2 YYDKDF (reference sequence). V lost 0 bases and J lost 1, with 9 bases in between. There are 15 residues in the CDR3. CDR3 sequence (DNA): TGTGCCACCAGCAGAGATCTCGCAGGGAACACTGAAGCTTTCTTT. Its translation: CATSRDLAGNTEAFF.

This clone was detected only once. The rearrangement uses TRBV30 and TRBJ1-2; no reliable D call. Germline-derived CDR1 and CDR2 are GTSNPN and SVGIG (reference sequence). The CDR3 loop spans 14 amino acids. The ends were cut back, 2 bases at V and 3 bases at J, with 13 bases in the middle. CDR3 loop: CAWSFGSDHYGYTF. The CDR3, as DNA: TGTGCCTGGAGTTTCGGCAGCGATCACTATGGCTACACCTTC.

This chain links TRBV7-9 with TRBJ2-7; possible D gene TRBD2, 6 bases. Germline V CDR1 and CDR2: SEHNR, FQNEAQ (reference sequence). V lost 9 bases and J 2 bases, leaving 14 bases between the germline ends. This CDR3 contains 13 residues. The CDR3 coding sequence is TGTGCCAGTTCGAGGGACTTGCCCTACGAGCAGTACTTC. This gives the protein CASSRDLPYEQYF.

This clone was counted only a few times. The chain has TRBV19 and TRBJ2-3, with a weak D call TRBD1 (6 bases). The V gene lost 2 bases and the J gene lost 4 bases, with 13 bases spanning the gap. The CDR3 covers 15 residues. The germline V gene has CDR1 LNHDA and CDR2 SQIVND (reference sequence). In nucleotides, the CDR3 is TGTGCCAGTAGTATAAGTTTCGGGACACCAGATACGCAGTATTTT. Its translation: CASSISFGTPDTQYF.

This chain joins TRBV19 and TRBJ2-5; D remains ambiguous. The CDR3 extends over 13 amino acids. Germline V lookup: CDR1 LNHDA, CDR2 SQIVND (reference sequence). The V and J ends lost 1 base and 5 bases respectively, with 8 bases between them. The CDR3 reads CASSIVHEETQYF. The CDR3 DNA reads as TGTGCCAGTAGTATAGTTCATGAGGAGACCCAGTACTTC. Complete variable domain (other parts from reference TRBV19 and TRBJ2-5): DGGITQSPKYLFRKEGQNVTLSCEQNLNHDAMYWYRQDPGQGLRLIYYSQIVNDFQKGDIAEGYSVSREKKESFPLTVTSAQKNPTAFYLCASSIVHEETQYFGPGTRLLVL.

This clone was detected once. The chain is built from TRBV28 and TRBJ1-3; D is unresolved. The germline gives CDR1 MDHEN, CDR2 SYDVKM. The CDR3 runs 12 residues. Trimming removed 7 bases from V and 9 bases from J, with 13 bases in between. The CDR3 loop is CASKSPAATIYF. Written as DNA, the CDR3 is TGTGCCAGCAAGTCCCCCGCGGCCACCATATATTTT.

This clone was seen only a few times. V is TRBV6-2 or TRBV6-3 and J is TRBJ2-5; 12 bases line up with TRBD2. Germline assignment: CDR1 MNHEY and CDR2 SVGEGT. V shed 1 base and J 1 base; nucleotides not matched to a gene: 10. CDR3 size: 19 residues. This chain's CDR3 is CASSYWLAGGPGGQETQYF. The DNA of the CDR3 is TGTGCCAGCAGTTACTGGCTAGCGGGAGGGCCCGGGGGCCAAGAGACCCAGTACTTC.

The rearrangement links TRBV18 to TRBJ1-1, with TRBD1 matching over 7 bases. The ends lost 2 bases at V and 5 bases at J; junction bases unmatched: 11. Germline V gene sequence: CDR1 KGHSH, CDR2 LQKENI. This CDR3 is 16 amino acids long. The CDR3 coding sequence is TGTGCCAGCTCACCAGAGACAGGGCGAACCCAAACTGAAGCTTTCTTT. It encodes CASSPETGRTQTEAFF.

The V and J genes are TRBV18 and TRBJ2-3, with 9 bases identical to TRBD1. The CDR3 has 15 amino acids. J lost 2 bases, V lost 4 bases, and 4 bases had no gene match. Looked up from germline, CDR1 is KGHSH and CDR2 is LQKENI. CDR3: CASSLGTGFTDTQYF. The CDR3 bases are TGTGCCAGCTCACTCGGGACAGGGTTCACAGATACGCAGTATTTT.

V is TRBV18 and J is TRBJ2-2; 11 nucleotides align to TRBD2. Germline CDR1 reads KGHSH; CDR2 reads LQKENI. The CDR3 is made up of 16 amino acids. V was clipped by 5 bases and J by 4 bases; unmatched bases: 6. Here the CDR3 reads CASSTGTSGFTGELFF. The CDR3 DNA reads as TGTGCCAGCTCAACCGGGACTAGCGGCTTCACCGGGGAGCTGTTTTTT.

This rearrangement joins TRBV18 to TRBJ2-7; 11 bases map to TRBD1. The CDR3 extends over 16 amino acids. The V and J ends lost 6 bases and 6 bases, in that order; junction bases with no gene match: 13. Per the germline V gene, CDR1 is KGHSH and CDR2 is LQKENI. CDR3 nucleotides: TGTGCCAGCTCGGGCCAGGACAGGGGGCTTCGGGGCGAGCAGTACTTC. Protein product: CASSGQDRGLRGEQYF.

This chain links TRBV11-2 with TRBJ2-7, with a possible D match to TRBD2 (5 bases). The germline V gene has CDR1 SGHAT and CDR2 FQNNGV. V was clipped by 4 bases and J by 3 bases, with 16 bases between them. The CDR3 extends over 15 amino acids. CDR3 bases: TGTGCCAGCAGCTCTCCCGGACTGCTAGGCTACGAGCAGTACTTC. This translates into CASSSPGLLGYEQYF.

The CDR3 nucleotides read TGTGCCAGCAGCCATTCAGGACAGGGCAGGGGCGAGCAGTACTTC. It encodes CASSHSGQGRGEQYF. The genes are TRBV3-1 (or the pseudogene TRBV3-2) and TRBJ2-7; 8 bases are a match to TRBD1. With 3 bases clipped from V and 6 bases from J, the junction kept 10 bases outside the gene matches. The CDR3 length is 15 residues. Germline CDR1 and CDR2: LGHDT and YNNKEL (reference sequence).

The CDR3 DNA reads TGTGCCAGCAGCCCGACCCCTGTAGCCCAAGAGACCCAGTACTTC. Its protein is CASSPTPVAQETQYF. The rearrangement joins TRBV7-9 to TRBJ2-5; D is uncertain. This CDR3 has 15 amino acids. V was trimmed by 5 bases and J by 1 base, leaving 14 bases between them. The germline V gene encodes CDR1 SEHNR and CDR2 FQNEAQ (reference sequence). Drawing the rest from reference TRBV7-9 and TRBJ2-5, the complete variable domain is DTGVSQNPRHKITKRGQNVTFRCDPISEHNRLYWYRQTLGQGPEFLTYFQNEAQLEKSRLLSDRFSAERPKGSFSTLEIQRTEQGDSAMYLCASSPTPVAQETQYFGPGTRLLVL.